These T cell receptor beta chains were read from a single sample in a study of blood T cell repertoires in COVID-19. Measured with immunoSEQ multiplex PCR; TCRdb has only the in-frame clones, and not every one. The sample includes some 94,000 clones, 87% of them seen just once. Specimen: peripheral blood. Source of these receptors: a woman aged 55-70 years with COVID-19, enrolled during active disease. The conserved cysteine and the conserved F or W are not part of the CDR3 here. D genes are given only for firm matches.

CDR3 protein: ASSGVTQGVPNYGYT
J gene: TRBJ1-2
V gene: TRBV5-5
CDR3 length: 15
D gene: TRBD1

CDR3 protein: ASRTGGTEAF
J gene: TRBJ1-1
V gene: TRBV28
CDR3 length: 10
D gene: TRBD1

CDR3 protein: ASRTGTGDEQY
J gene: TRBJ2-7
V gene: TRBV13
CDR3 length: 11
D gene: TRBD1

CDR3 protein: ASSFGTGGHEQY
J gene: TRBJ2-7
V gene: TRBV7-9
CDR3 length: 12
D gene: TRBD1

CDR3 protein: ASSIQGVTEAF
J gene: TRBJ1-1
V gene: TRBV6-5
CDR3 length: 11
D gene: TRBD1

CDR3 protein: AWKEAWSGRSYEQY
J gene: TRBJ2-7
V gene: TRBV30
CDR3 length: 14
D gene: .

CDR3 protein: ARSGLQNTGELF
J gene: TRBJ2-2
V gene: TRBV6-4
CDR3 length: 12
D gene: TRBD2

CDR3 protein: ASSGTKGNTIY
J gene: TRBJ1-3
V gene: TRBV2
CDR3 length: 11
D gene: .

CDR3 protein: SVVRAGTEAF
J gene: TRBJ1-1
V gene: TRBV29-1
CDR3 length: 10
D gene: .

CDR3 protein: ASSGGQGLLNTEAF
J gene: TRBJ1-1
V gene: TRBV5-1
CDR3 length: 14
D gene: TRBD1

CDR3 protein: SASGQIETQY
J gene: TRBJ2-5
V gene: TRBV20-1
CDR3 length: 10
D gene: .

CDR3 protein: ASSSPTRQGARGYT
J gene: TRBJ1-2
V gene: TRBV5-6
CDR3 length: 14
D gene: TRBD1

CDR3 protein: ASSLEGHADQPQH
J gene: TRBJ1-5
V gene: TRBV5-1
CDR3 length: 13
D gene: .

CDR3 protein: AWSAGEVNSNQPQH
J gene: TRBJ1-5
V gene: TRBV30
CDR3 length: 14
D gene: .

CDR3 protein: ASSLERQETQY
J gene: TRBJ2-5
V gene: TRBV5-4
CDR3 length: 11
D gene: .

CDR3 protein: ASSQETRDRGYT
J gene: TRBJ1-2
V gene: TRBV4-3
CDR3 length: 12
D gene: .

CDR3 protein: ASSQGVDRRMNTEAF
J gene: TRBJ1-1
V gene: TRBV4-2
CDR3 length: 15
D gene: .

CDR3 protein: ASSLAWAATNEKLF
J gene: TRBJ1-4
V gene: TRBV7-6
CDR3 length: 14
D gene: .

CDR3 protein: ASSLAGTGVPEAF
J gene: TRBJ1-1
V gene: TRBV7-8
CDR3 length: 13
D gene: TRBD1

CDR3 protein: ASSRADRNNYGYT
J gene: TRBJ1-2
V gene: TRBV19
CDR3 length: 13
D gene: TRBD1

CDR3 protein: ASSAHGLAGGYNEQF
J gene: TRBJ2-1
V gene: TRBV9
CDR3 length: 15
D gene: TRBD2

CDR3 protein: ASSSPGQLGQF
J gene: TRBJ2-1
V gene: TRBV7-9
CDR3 length: 11
D gene: TRBD1

CDR3 protein: ASSPPRGIGNTIY
J gene: TRBJ1-3
V gene: TRBV18
CDR3 length: 13
D gene: .

CDR3 protein: ASSLQRGSGTEAF
J gene: TRBJ1-1
V gene: TRBV7-2
CDR3 length: 13
D gene: .

CDR3 protein: AGKVGGSGTEAF
J gene: TRBJ1-1
V gene: TRBV30
CDR3 length: 12
D gene: TRBD1

CDR3 protein: ASSPRQGGRGEQY
J gene: TRBJ2-7
V gene: TRBV7-2
CDR3 length: 13
D gene: TRBD1

CDR3 protein: ENPGQGGEKLF
J gene: TRBJ1-4
V gene: TRBV2
CDR3 length: 11
D gene: TRBD1

CDR3 protein: ASRGTRKETQY
J gene: TRBJ2-5
V gene: TRBV19
CDR3 length: 11
D gene: .

CDR3 protein: SVVGRHNEQF
J gene: TRBJ2-1
V gene: TRBV29-1
CDR3 length: 10
D gene: TRBD2

CDR3 protein: ASSPTHNLLNEQF
J gene: TRBJ2-1
V gene: TRBV4-2
CDR3 length: 13
D gene: .

CDR3 protein: ASSPNGGSNQPQH
J gene: TRBJ1-5
V gene: TRBV5-5
CDR3 length: 13
D gene: .

CDR3 protein: AWRAPRGRGHYGYT
J gene: TRBJ1-2
V gene: TRBV30
CDR3 length: 14
D gene: .

CDR3 protein: ASSQRGAGTGTNEQF
J gene: TRBJ2-1
V gene: TRBV4-3
CDR3 length: 15
D gene: TRBD1

CDR3 protein: ASGTGTSESTDTQY
J gene: TRBJ2-3
V gene: TRBV12-5
CDR3 length: 14
D gene: TRBD2

CDR3 protein: ASSLNAANYGYT
J gene: TRBJ1-2
V gene: TRBV5-4
CDR3 length: 12
D gene: .

CDR3 protein: AWGPGSYT
J gene: TRBJ1-2
V gene: TRBV30
CDR3 length: 8
D gene: .

CDR3 protein: ASSPGTGAVGYGYT
J gene: TRBJ1-2
V gene: TRBV18
CDR3 length: 14
D gene: TRBD1

CDR3 protein: ASSLGTGPETAEAF
J gene: TRBJ1-1
V gene: TRBV11-2
CDR3 length: 14
D gene: TRBD1

CDR3 protein: ASSEGQDDYEQY
J gene: TRBJ2-7
V gene: TRBV10-1
CDR3 length: 12
D gene: TRBD1

CDR3 protein: ASSRPGGDYEQY
J gene: TRBJ2-7
V gene: TRBV28
CDR3 length: 12
D gene: TRBD2

CDR3 protein: ASGRRGDQPQH
J gene: TRBJ1-5
V gene: TRBV12-3/TRBV12-4
CDR3 length: 11
D gene: .

CDR3 protein: ASIGGQLNTEAF
J gene: TRBJ1-1
V gene: TRBV19
CDR3 length: 12
D gene: TRBD1

CDR3 protein: ASSLSGTGEGKLF
J gene: TRBJ1-4
V gene: TRBV28
CDR3 length: 13
D gene: TRBD1

CDR3 protein: ASSRDPLAGATDTQY
J gene: TRBJ2-3
V gene: TRBV3-1/TRBV3-2
CDR3 length: 15
D gene: TRBD2

CDR3 protein: ASAREETQY
J gene: TRBJ2-5
V gene: TRBV19
CDR3 length: 9
D gene: .

CDR3 protein: ASSPQGGTGLNTEAF
J gene: TRBJ1-1
V gene: TRBV9
CDR3 length: 15
D gene: TRBD1

CDR3 protein: ASINRGKPPVGANVLT
J gene: TRBJ2-6
V gene: TRBV5-6
CDR3 length: 16
D gene: TRBD1

CDR3 protein: ASSSWTGAGEQY
J gene: TRBJ2-7
V gene: TRBV27
CDR3 length: 12
D gene: TRBD1

CDR3 protein: ASRNNIYEQY
J gene: TRBJ2-7
V gene: TRBV6-5
CDR3 length: 10
D gene: .

CDR3 protein: ASSSTGLGNSPLH
J gene: TRBJ1-6
V gene: TRBV18
CDR3 length: 13
D gene: TRBD1

CDR3 protein: ASSGGTGGNTEAF
J gene: TRBJ1-1
V gene: TRBV10-1
CDR3 length: 13
D gene: TRBD1

CDR3 protein: ASSQDVKRASGGGETQY
J gene: TRBJ2-5
V gene: TRBV4-2
CDR3 length: 17
D gene: TRBD2

CDR3 protein: ASTGYSNQPQH
J gene: TRBJ1-5
V gene: TRBV12-3/TRBV12-4
CDR3 length: 11
D gene: .

CDR3 protein: ASSLGAGGRYEQY
J gene: TRBJ2-7
V gene: TRBV7-2
CDR3 length: 13
D gene: TRBD2

CDR3 protein: ASSLAASNQPQH
J gene: TRBJ1-5
V gene: TRBV7-9
CDR3 length: 12
D gene: .

CDR3 protein: ASSLLSGTSGGDTQY
J gene: TRBJ2-3
V gene: TRBV11-2
CDR3 length: 15
D gene: TRBD2

CDR3 protein: ASSQGLGSYEQY
J gene: TRBJ2-7
V gene: TRBV18
CDR3 length: 12
D gene: .

CDR3 protein: ASSEGSGETQY
J gene: TRBJ2-5
V gene: TRBV2
CDR3 length: 11
D gene: .

CDR3 protein: ASRTGAPNYGYT
J gene: TRBJ1-2
V gene: TRBV10-1
CDR3 length: 12
D gene: TRBD1